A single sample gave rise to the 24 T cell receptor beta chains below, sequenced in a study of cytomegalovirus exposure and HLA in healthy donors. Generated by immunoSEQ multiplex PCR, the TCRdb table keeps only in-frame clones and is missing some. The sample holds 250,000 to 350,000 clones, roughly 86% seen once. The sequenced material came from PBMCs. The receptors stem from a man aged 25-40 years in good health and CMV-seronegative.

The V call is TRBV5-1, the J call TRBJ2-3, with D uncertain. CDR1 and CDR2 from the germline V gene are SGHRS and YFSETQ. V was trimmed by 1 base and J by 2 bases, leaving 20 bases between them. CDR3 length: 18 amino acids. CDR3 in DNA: TGCGCCAGCAGCTTGAGTAGCTCGGCCGGATTTTACACAGATACGCAGTATTTT. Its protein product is CASSLSSSAGFYTDTQYF.

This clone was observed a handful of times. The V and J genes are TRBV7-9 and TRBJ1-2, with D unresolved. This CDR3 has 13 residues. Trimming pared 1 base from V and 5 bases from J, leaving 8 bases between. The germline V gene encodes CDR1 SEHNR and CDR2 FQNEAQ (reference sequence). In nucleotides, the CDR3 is TGTGCCAGCAGCTTAGGCTCAGAATATGGCTACACCTTC. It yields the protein CASSLGSEYGYTF.

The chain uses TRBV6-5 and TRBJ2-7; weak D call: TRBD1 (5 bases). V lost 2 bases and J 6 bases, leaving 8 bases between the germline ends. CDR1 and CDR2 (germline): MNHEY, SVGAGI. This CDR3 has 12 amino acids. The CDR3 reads CASSYGAREQYF. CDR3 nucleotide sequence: TGTGCCAGCAGTTACGGGGCACGCGAGCAGTACTTC.

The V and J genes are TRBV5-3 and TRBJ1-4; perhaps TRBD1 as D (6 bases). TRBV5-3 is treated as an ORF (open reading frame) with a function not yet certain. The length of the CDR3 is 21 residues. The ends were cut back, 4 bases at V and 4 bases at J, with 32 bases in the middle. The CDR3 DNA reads TGTGCCAGAAGCAGCCTACAGGGTTCAGGTGGTCACCGGATCGTTAATGAAAAACTGTTTTTT. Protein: CARSSLQGSGGHRIVNEKLFF.

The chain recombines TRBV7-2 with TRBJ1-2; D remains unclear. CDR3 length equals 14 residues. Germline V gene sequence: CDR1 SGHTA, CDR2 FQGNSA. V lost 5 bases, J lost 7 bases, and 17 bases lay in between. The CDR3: CASSPRPGLGGYTF. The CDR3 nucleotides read TGTGCCAGCAGCCCGAGGCCCGGCCTTGGTGGCTACACCTTC.

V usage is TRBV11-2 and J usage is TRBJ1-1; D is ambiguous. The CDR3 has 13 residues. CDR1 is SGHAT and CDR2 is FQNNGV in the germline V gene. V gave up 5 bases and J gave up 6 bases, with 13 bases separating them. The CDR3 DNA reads TGTGCCAGCAGCGCTCGGCGAGAGGCTGAAGCTTTCTTT. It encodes CASSARREAEAFF. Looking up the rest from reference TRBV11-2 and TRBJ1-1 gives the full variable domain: EAGVAQSPRYKIIEKRQSVAFWCNPISGHATLYWYQQILGQGPKLLIQFQNNGVVDDSQLPKDRFSAERLKGVDSTLKIQPAKLEDSAVYLCASSARREAEAFFGQGTRLTVV.

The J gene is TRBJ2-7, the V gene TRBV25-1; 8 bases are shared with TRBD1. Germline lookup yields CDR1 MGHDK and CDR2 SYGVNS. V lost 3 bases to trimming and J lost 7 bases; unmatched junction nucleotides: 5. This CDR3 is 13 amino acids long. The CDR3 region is CASSDRGRVEQYF. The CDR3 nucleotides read TGTGCCAGCAGTGACAGGGGGCGAGTTGAGCAGTACTTC.

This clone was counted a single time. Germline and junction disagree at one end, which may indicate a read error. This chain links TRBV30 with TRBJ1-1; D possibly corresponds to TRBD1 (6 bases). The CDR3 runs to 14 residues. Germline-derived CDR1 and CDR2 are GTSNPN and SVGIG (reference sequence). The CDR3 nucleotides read TGTGCATGGAAGTTCAGGGGAGTAGACACTGAAGCTTTCTTT. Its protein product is CAWKFRGVDTEAFF. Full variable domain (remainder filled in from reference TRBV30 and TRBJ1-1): SQTIHQWPATLVQPVGSPLSLECTVEGTSNPNLYWYRQAAGRGLQLLFYSVGIGQISSEVPQNLSASRPQDRQFILSSKKLLLSDSGFYLCAWKFRGVDTEAFFGQGTRLTVV.

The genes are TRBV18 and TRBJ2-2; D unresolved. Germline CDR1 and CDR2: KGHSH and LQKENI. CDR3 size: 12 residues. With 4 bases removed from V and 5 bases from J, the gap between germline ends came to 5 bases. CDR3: CASSLRTGELFF. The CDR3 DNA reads TGTGCCAGCTCACTCAGGACCGGGGAGCTGTTTTTT.

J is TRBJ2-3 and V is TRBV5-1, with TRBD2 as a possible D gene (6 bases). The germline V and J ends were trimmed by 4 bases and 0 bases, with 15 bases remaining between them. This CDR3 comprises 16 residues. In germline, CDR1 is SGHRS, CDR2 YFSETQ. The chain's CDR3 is CASSLYSGTSTDTQYF. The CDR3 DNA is TGCGCCAGCAGCCTCTATTCCGGGACTAGCACAGATACGCAGTATTTT.

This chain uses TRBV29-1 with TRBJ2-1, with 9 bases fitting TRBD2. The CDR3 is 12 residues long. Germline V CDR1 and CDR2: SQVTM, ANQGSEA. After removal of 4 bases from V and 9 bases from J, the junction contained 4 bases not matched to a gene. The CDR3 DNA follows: TGCAGCGTTGTAGCGGGGGTCGGTGAGCAGTTCTTC. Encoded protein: CSVVAGVGEQFF.

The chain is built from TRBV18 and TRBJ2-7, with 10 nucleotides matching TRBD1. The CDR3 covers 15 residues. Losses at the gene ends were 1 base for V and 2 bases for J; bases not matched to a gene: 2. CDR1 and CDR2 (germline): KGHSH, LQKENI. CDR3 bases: TGTGCCAGCTCACCACAGGGACAGGGGACCTACGAGCAGTACTTC. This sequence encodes CASSPQGQGTYEQYF.

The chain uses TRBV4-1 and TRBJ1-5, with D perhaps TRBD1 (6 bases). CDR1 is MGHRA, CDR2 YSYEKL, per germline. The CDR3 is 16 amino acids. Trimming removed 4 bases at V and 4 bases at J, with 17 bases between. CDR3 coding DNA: TGCGCCAGCAGCCCCTGGGGGCCAGGAGGAAATCAGCCCCAGCATTTT. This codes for CASSPWGPGGNQPQHF.

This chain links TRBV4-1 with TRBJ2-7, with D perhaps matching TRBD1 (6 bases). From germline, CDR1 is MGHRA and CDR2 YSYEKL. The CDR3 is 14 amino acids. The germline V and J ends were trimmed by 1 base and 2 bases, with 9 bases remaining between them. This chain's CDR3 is CASSQGDKTYEQYF. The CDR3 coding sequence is TGCGCCAGCAGCCAAGGGGACAAAACCTACGAGCAGTACTTC.

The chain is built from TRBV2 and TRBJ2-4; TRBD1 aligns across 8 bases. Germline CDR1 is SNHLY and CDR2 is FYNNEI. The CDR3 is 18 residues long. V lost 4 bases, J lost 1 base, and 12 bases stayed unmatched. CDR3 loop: CASSVTRQGTVAKNIQYF. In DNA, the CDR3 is TGTGCCAGCAGTGTAACTCGACAGGGGACAGTTGCCAAAAACATTCAGTACTTC.

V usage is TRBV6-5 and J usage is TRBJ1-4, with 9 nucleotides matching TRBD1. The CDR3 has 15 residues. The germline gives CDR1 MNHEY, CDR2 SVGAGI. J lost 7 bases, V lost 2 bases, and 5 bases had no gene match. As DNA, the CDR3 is TGTGCCAGCAGTTACACCGGGACAGGGTCTGAAAAACTGTTTTTT. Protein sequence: CASSYTGTGSEKLFF.

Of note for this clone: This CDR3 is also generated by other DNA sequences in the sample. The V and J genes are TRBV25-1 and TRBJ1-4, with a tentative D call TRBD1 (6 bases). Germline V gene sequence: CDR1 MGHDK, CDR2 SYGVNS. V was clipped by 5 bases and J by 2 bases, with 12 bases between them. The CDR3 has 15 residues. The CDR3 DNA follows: TGTGCCAGCAGTAGGGAAACAGGGACTAATGAAAAACTGTTTTTT. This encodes CASSRETGTNEKLFF.

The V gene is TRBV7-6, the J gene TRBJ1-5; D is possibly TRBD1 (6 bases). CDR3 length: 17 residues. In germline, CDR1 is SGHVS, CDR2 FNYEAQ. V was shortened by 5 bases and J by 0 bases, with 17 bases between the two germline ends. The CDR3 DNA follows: TGTGCCAGCAGCCCCCCGGACAGACTATATAGCAATCAGCCCCAGCATTTT. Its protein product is CASSPPDRLYSNQPQHF.

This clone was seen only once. CDR3 residues: CASSVGGLAGELFF. In DNA form, the CDR3 reads TGTGCCAGCAGCGTAGGGGGACTAGCCGGGGAGCTGTTTTTT. The chain employs TRBV9 and TRBJ2-2; TRBD2 agrees at 8 bases. With V trimmed by 0 bases and J by 6 bases, 1 base remained unmatched. CDR1 is SGDLS, CDR2 YYNGEE, per germline. The CDR3 has 14 residues.

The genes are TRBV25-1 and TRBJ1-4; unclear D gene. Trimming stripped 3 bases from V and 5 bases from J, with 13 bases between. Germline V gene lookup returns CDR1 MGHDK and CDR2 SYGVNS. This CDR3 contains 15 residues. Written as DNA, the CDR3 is TGTGCCAGCAGTGATATTTTCGGAGGGAATGAAAAACTGTTTTTT. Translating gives CASSDIFGGNEKLFF.

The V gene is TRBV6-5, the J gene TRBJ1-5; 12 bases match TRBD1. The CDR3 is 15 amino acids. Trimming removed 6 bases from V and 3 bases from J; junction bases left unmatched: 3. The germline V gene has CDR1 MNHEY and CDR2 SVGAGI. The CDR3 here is CASRGDRGPNQPQHF. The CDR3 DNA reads TGTGCCAGCAGAGGGGACAGGGGGCCCAATCAGCCCCAGCATTTT.

The CDR3: CASSYGQGEGGYTF. As DNA, the CDR3 is TGTGCCAGCAGCTACGGACAGGGCGAGGGGGGCTACACCTTC. V and J are TRBV5-4 and TRBJ1-2, with 8 bases that match TRBD1. The CDR3 is 14 amino acids. Germline CDR1 and CDR2: SGHNT and YYREEE (reference sequence). V lost 3 bases to trimming and J lost 8 bases; unmatched junction nucleotides: 9.

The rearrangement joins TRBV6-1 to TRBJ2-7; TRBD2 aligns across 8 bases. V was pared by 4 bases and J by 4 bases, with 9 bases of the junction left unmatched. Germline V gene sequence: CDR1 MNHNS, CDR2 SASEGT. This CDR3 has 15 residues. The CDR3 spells CASSVQRGSPYEQYF. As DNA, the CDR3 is TGTGCCAGCAGTGTTCAGCGGGGGAGTCCGTACGAGCAGTACTTC.

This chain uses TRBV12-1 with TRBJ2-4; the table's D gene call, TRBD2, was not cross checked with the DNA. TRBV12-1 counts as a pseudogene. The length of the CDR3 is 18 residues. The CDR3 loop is CASSLASPSGKAKNIQYF. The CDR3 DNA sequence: TGTGCCAGCAGCTTGGCCTCTCCTAGCGGGAAAGCCAAAAACATTCAGTACTTC.